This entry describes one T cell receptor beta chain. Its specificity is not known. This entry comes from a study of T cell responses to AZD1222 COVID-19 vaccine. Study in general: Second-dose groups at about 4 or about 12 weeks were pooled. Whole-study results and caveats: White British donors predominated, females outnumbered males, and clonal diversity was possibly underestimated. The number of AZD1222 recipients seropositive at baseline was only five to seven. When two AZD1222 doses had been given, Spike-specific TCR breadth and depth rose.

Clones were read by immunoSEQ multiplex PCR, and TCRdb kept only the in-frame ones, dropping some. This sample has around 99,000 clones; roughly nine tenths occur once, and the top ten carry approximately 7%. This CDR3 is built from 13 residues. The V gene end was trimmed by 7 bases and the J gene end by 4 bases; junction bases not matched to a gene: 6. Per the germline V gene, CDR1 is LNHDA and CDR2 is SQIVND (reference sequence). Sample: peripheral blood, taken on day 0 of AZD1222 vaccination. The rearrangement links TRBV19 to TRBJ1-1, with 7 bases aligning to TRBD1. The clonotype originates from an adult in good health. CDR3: CASIKQGSTEAFF. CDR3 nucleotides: TGTGCCAGTATTAAACAGGGGAGCACTGAAGCTTTCTTT.